This T cell receptor beta chain was captured by sequencing in a study of blood T cells in healthy people across ages. PCR was performed a second time for about 6 to 12 cycles using a sample-barcoded 5' primer and a J-beta primer mix. TCRdb analysed the 5' RACE reads with MiXCR anew, one entry per CDR3 protein. This sample has 1.5 million or so distinct CDR3 sequences, with 42% found just once. They isolated at least 7 million PBMCs from each sample. Germline CDR1 and CDR2: SNHLY and FYNNEI. CDR3 length: 14 amino acids. The germline V and J ends were trimmed by 3 bases and 0 bases, with 9 bases remaining between them. This clonotype turned up a few times.

The clonotype originates from a woman aged 18-29 years in good health. The specimen sequenced was blood. This chain uses TRBV2 with TRBJ2-7; maybe TRBD2 (6 bases). CDR3 in amino acids: CASSDSGYSYEQYF. CDR3 nucleotide sequence: TGTGCCAGCAGTGACAGCGGGTACTCCTACGAGCAGTACTTC.